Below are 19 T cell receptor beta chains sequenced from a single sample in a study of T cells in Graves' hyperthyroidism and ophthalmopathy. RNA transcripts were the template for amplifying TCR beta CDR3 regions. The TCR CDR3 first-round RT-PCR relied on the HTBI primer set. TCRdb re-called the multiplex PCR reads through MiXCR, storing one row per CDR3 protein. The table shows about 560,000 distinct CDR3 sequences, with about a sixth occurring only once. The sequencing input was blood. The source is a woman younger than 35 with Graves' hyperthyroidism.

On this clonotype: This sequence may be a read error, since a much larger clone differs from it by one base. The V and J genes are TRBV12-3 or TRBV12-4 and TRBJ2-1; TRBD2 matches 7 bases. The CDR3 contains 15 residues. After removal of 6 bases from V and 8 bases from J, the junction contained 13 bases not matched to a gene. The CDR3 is CASRAGGRGVHEQFF. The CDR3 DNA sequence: TGTGCCAGCAGGGCAGGAGGCCGGGGGGTCCATGAGCAGTTCTTC.

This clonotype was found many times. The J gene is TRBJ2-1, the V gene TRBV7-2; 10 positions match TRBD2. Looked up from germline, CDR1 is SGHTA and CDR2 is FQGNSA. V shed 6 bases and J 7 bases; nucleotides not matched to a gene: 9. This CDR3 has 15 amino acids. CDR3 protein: CASRSAGGPRNEQFF. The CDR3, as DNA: TGTGCCAGCAGATCAGCGGGGGGGCCTCGGAATGAGCAGTTCTTC.

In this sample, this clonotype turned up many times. DNA of the CDR3: TGTGCCAGCAGCTCCTCAGGGGCAAACTATGGCTACACCTTC. This codes for CASSSSGANYGYTF. The chain uses TRBV7-9 and TRBJ1-2; D possibly corresponds to TRBD1 (6 bases). The CDR3 covers 14 residues. Trimming shortened V by 4 bases and J by 2 bases, and 11 bases separated the two germline ends. Germline-derived CDR1 and CDR2 are SEHNR and FQNEAQ (reference sequence).

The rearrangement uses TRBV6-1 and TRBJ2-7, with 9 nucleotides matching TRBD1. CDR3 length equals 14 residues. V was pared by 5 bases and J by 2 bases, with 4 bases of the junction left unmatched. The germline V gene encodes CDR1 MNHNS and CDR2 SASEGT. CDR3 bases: TGTGCCAGCAGTTCGTACAGGGGGCCCTACGAGCAGTACTTC. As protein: CASSSYRGPYEQYF.

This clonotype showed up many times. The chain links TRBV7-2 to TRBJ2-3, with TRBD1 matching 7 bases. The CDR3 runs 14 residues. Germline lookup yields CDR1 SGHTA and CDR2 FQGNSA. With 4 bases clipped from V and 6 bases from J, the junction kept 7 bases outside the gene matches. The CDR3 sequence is CASSSPKQGDTQYF. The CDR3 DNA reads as TGTGCCAGCAGCTCCCCCAAACAGGGGGATACGCAGTATTTT.

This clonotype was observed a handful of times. CDR3 region: CASSLPGRSTEAFF. DNA of the CDR3: TGTGCCAGCAGCTTGCCCGGCAGGAGCACTGAAGCTTTCTTT. The gene calls are TRBV5-6 and TRBJ1-1; the D is unclear. Trimming took off 1 base at V and 4 bases at J, with 11 bases between the two ends. Per germline, CDR1 SGHDT and CDR2 YYEEEE. This CDR3 is built from 14 residues.

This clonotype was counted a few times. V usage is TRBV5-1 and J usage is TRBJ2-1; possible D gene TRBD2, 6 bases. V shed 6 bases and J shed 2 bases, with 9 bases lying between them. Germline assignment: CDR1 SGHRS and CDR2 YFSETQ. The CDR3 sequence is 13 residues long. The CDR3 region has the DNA TGCGCCAGCAAGGAGGGCCCCTACAATGAGCAGTTCTTC. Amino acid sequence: CASKEGPYNEQFF.

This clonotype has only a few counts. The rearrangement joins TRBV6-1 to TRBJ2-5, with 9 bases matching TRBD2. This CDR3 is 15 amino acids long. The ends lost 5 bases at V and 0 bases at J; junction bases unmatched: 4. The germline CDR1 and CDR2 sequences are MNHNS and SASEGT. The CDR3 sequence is CASSYTSGYQETQYF. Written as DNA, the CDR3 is TGTGCCAGCAGTTATACTAGCGGGTACCAAGAGACCCAGTACTTC.

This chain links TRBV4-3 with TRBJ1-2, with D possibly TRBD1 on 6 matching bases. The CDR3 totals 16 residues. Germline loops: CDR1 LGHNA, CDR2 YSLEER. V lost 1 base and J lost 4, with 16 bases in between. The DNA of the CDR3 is TGCGCCAGCAGCCAAGTTAGGGGGTCTCTCGGCTATGGCTACACCTTC. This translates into CASSQVRGSLGYGYTF.

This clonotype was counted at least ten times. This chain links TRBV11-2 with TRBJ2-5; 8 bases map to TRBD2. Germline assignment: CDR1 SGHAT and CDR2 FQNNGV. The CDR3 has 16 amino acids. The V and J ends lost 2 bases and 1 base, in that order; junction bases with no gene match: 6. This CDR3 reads CASSLRRGGFQETQYF. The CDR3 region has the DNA TGTGCCAGCAGCTTAAGACGGGGGGGCTTCCAAGAGACCCAGTACTTC.

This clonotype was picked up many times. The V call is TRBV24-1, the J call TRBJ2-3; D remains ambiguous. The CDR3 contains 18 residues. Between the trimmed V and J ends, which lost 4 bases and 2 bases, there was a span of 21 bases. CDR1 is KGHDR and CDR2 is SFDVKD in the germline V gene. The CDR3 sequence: CATSEKEFRAPFTDTQYF. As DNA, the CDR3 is TGTGCCACCAGTGAAAAGGAATTTAGGGCCCCGTTCACAGATACGCAGTATTTT.

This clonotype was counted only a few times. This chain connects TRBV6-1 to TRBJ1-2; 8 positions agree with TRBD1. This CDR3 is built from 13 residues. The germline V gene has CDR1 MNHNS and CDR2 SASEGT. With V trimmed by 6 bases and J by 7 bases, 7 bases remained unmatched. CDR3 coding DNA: TGTGCCAGCAGAGAAACAGGGGGAGGTGGCTACACCTTC. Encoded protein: CASRETGGGGYTF.

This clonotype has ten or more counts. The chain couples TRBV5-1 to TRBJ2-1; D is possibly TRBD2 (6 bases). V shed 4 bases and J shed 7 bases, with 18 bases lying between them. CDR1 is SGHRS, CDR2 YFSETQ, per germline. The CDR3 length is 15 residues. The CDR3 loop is CASSVQAERGNEQFF. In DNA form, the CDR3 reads TGCGCCAGCAGCGTACAAGCGGAACGGGGGAATGAGCAGTTCTTC.

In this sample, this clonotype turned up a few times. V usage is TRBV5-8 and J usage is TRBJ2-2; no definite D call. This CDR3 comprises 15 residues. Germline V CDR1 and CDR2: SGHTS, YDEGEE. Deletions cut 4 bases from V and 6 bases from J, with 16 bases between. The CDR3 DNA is TGTGCCAGCAGCGTGGACCTTTTCGCCGCCGGGGAGCTGTTTTTT. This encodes CASSVDLFAAGELFF.

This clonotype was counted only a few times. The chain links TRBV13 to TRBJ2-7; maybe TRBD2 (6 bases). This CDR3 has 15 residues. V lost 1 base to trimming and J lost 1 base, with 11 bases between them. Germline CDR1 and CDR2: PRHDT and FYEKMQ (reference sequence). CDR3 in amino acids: CASSLAGDRSYEQYF. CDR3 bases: TGTGCCAGCAGCTTAGCGGGGGACCGGTCCTACGAGCAGTACTTC.

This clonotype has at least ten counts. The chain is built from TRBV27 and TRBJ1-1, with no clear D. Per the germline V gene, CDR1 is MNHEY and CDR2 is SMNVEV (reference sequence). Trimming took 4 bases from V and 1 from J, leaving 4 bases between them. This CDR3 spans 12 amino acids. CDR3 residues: CASSSANTEAFF. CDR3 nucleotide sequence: TGTGCCAGCAGTTCGGCGAACACTGAAGCTTTCTTT.

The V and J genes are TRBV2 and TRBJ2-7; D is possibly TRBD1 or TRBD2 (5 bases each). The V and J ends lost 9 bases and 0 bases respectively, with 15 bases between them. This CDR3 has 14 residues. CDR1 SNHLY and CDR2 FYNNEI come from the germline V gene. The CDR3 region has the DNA TGTGCCAGTGGGACCCTGGAGAGCTCCTACGAGCAGTACTTC. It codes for CASGTLESSYEQYF.

The CDR3: CASSQEKGSPGAFF. The CDR3 DNA sequence: TGTGCCAGCAGCCAAGAGAAGGGCTCCCCGGGGGCTTTCTTT. The chain links TRBV3-1 to TRBJ1-1; D gene uncertain. V lost 0 bases and J 11 bases, leaving 16 bases between the germline ends. The germline gives CDR1 LGHDT, CDR2 YNNKEL (reference sequence). This CDR3 is built from 14 residues.

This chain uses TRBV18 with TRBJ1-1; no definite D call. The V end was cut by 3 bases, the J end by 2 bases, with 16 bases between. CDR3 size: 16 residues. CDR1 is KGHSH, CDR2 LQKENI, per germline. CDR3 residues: CASSPKVLRVNTEAFF. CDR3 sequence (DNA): TGTGCCAGCTCACCTAAGGTCCTGCGTGTAAACACTGAAGCTTTCTTT.